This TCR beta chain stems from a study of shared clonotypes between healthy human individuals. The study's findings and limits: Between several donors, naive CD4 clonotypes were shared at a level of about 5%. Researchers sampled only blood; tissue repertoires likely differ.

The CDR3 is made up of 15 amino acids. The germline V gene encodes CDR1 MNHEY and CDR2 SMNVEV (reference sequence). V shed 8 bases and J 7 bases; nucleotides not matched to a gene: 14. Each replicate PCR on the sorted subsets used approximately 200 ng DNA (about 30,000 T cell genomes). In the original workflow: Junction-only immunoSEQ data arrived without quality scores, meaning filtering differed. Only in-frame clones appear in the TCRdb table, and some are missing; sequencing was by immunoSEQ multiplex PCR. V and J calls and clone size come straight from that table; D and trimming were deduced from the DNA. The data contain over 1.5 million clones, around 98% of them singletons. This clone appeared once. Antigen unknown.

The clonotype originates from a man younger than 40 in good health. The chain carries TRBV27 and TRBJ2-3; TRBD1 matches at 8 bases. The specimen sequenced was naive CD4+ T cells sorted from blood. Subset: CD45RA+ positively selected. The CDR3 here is CASGPNRGSAYTQYF. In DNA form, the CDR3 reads TGTGCCAGCGGCCCAAACAGGGGGTCCGCGTATACGCAGTATTTT.